The entry below gives a single T cell receptor beta chain sequence along with its context. Its specificity is not known. Sequencing was performed with immunoSEQ multiplex PCR; in TCRdb, only in-frame clones are kept and a portion is missing. The table lists around 620,000 clones, approximately 95% of them singletons. The CDR3 has 17 residues. In germline, CDR1 is MDHEN, CDR2 SYDVKM. V was shortened by 5 bases and J by 0 bases, with 17 bases between the two germline ends. Naivety among CD8 cells was defined by CD45RO negativity and positive CCR7 selection, thereby excluding terminally differentiated effector memory CD45RA+ cells. The donors, healthy adults who were HIV-negative, had experienced no recent acute infections or vaccinations. The data stem from a study of shared clonotypes between healthy human individuals. About the research overall: Donors consisted of two women and a few men between 18 and 49.

Study-level results: A reduction in generation probabilities was seen for non-shared clonotypes relative to those shared by all four donors. Researchers sampled only blood; tissue repertoires likely differ.

The receptor was derived from a woman in her thirties in good health. Input material: naive CD8+ T cells sorted from blood. The V and J genes are TRBV28 and TRBJ1-5; D remains unclear. The CDR3 coding sequence is TGTGCCAGCAGTCCAATCCTTTCGGGGAATAGCAATCAGCCCCAGCATTTT. It translates to CASSPILSGNSNQPQHF.